The entry that follows covers one TCR beta chain sequence. This specimen comes from a study of graft-versus-host responses after intestinal transplantation. Produced via immunoSEQ multiplex PCR; TCRdb's table is partial and in-frame only. This sample has approximately 70,000 clones, with more than 90% found just once. Germline V gene lookup returns CDR1 MNHEY and CDR2 SVGAGI. This CDR3 is built from 13 residues. Trimming cost V 7 bases and J 2 bases, with 11 bases left between them. The sequenced sample was bone marrow, obtained around 730 days after intestinal transplantation. The V call is TRBV6-5, the J call TRBJ2-5; the D gene is possibly TRBD1 (6 bases). The TCR comes from a human patient who received an intestinal transplant, so some T cells may come from the graft donor. The CDR3 protein is CASTRDKQETQYF. CDR3 DNA: TGTGCCAGCACGAGGGACAAACAAGAGACCCAGTACTTC.